The 9 T cell receptor beta chains below all came from one sample that was sequenced in a study of cytomegalovirus exposure and HLA in healthy donors. PCR used 60 Vbeta primers and 13 Jbeta primers. Measured with immunoSEQ multiplex PCR; TCRdb has only the in-frame clones, and not every one. Altogether under 200,000 clones are present, roughly 79% being singletons, with the ten largest covering 2% to 2.5%. Sequencing input: PBMCs. Every receptor here comes from a woman aged 30 to 39 in good health and CMV-seropositive.

This clone came up once. The CDR3 spells CASSVRDYQPQHF. CDR3 bases: TGTGCCAGCAGTGTAAGAGATTATCAGCCCCAGCATTTT. The chain couples TRBV2 to TRBJ1-5; D is unresolved. V was cut by 4 bases and J by 5 bases, with 9 bases left in between. The CDR3 sequence is 13 residues long. Germline V lookup: CDR1 SNHLY, CDR2 FYNNEI.

This clone has just a few counts. The CDR3: CASSRTLALQDYGYTF. The CDR3, as DNA: TGTGCCAGCAGCCGCACTTTGGCCCTACAGGACTATGGCTACACCTTC. This chain links TRBV5-4 with TRBJ1-2; tentatively, D is TRBD1 (5 bases). Germline assignment: CDR1 SGHNT and CDR2 YYREEE (reference sequence). The V gene lost 4 bases and the J gene lost 3 bases, with 19 bases spanning the gap. The CDR3 is 16 residues long.

V gene TRBV7-6 combines with J gene TRBJ2-1, with 9 bases that match TRBD2. The CDR3 is 15 residues long. The V gene's germline CDR1 is SGHVS and CDR2 FNYEAQ. With 0 bases clipped from V and 7 bases from J, the junction kept 4 bases outside the gene matches. This chain's CDR3 is CASSLAAGGLNEQFF. The CDR3 nucleotides read TGTGCCAGCAGCTTAGCGGCGGGGGGGCTGAATGAGCAGTTCTTC.

This CDR3 is CASSPDRGSEKLFF. The CDR3 nucleotides are TGTGCCAGTAGTCCGGACAGGGGTAGCGAAAAACTGTTTTTT. The V gene is TRBV19, the J gene TRBJ1-4; TRBD1 matches 9 bases. V shed 5 bases, J shed 8 bases, and the junction held 6 bases outside the gene matches. Looked up from germline, CDR1 is LNHDA and CDR2 is SQIVND (reference sequence). CDR3 length equals 14 residues.

The V gene is TRBV13, the J gene TRBJ1-3, with TRBD1 as a possible D gene (6 bases). Germline CDR1 is PRHDT and CDR2 is FYEKMQ (reference sequence). The V gene lost 7 bases and the J gene lost 3 bases, with 13 bases spanning the gap. CDR3 length: 14 residues. The CDR3 sequence is CASKRGGGGNTIYF. CDR3 DNA: TGTGCCAGCAAAAGGGGGGGCGGTGGAAACACCATATATTTT. The full variable domain, its missing parts supplied by reference TRBV13 and TRBJ1-3, is AAGVIQSPRHLIKEKRETATLKCYPIPRHDTVYWYQQGPGQDPQFLISFYEKMQSDKGSIPDRFSAQQFSDYHSELNMSSLELGDSALYFCASKRGGGGNTIYFGEGSWLTVV.

This rearrangement joins TRBV30 to TRBJ1-5; D may be TRBD1 (6 bases). The CDR3 runs to 13 residues. Trimming shortened V by 5 bases and J by 3 bases, and 11 bases separated the two germline ends. Germline V CDR1 and CDR2: GTSNPN, SVGIG (reference sequence). For the CDR3, the DNA is TGTGCCTGGGACGGACAGACCAATCAGCCCCAGCATTTT. This gives the protein CAWDGQTNQPQHF.

The chain combines TRBV10-1 with TRBJ2-4; D is unclear. CDR1 and CDR2 (germline): WNHNN, SYGVQD (reference sequence). The CDR3 covers 14 residues. Trimming stripped 3 bases from V and 1 base from J, with 7 bases between. The CDR3, as DNA: TGCGCCAGCAGTGATCTAGTCGCCAAAAACATTCAGTACTTC. Translation gives CASSDLVAKNIQYF.

DNA for the CDR3: TGCGCCAGCAGCTTGACTCCGAACACCGGGGAGCTGTTTTTT. This gives the protein CASSLTPNTGELFF. The chain recombines TRBV5-1 with TRBJ2-2, with D unresolved. CDR3 length equals 14 residues. The germline CDR1 and CDR2 sequences are SGHRS and YFSETQ. V was shortened by 1 base and J by 0 bases, with 4 bases between the two germline ends.

The rearrangement uses TRBV28 and TRBJ1-6; 9 bases line up with TRBD1. The CDR3 covers 17 residues. The J segment lost 6 bases and the V segment lost 5 bases, leaving 11 bases of the junction unmatched. CDR1 and CDR2 (germline): MDHEN, SYDVKM. The CDR3 DNA sequence: TGTGCCAGCAGTCTAATTACCGGGACAGGGCTTAATTCACCCCTCCACTTT. Amino acid sequence: CASSLITGTGLNSPLHF.